This entry features one TCR beta chain sequence. The specificity of this receptor is unknown. No much larger clonotype is one base removed from it; base qualities were not supplied. From the germline V gene, CDR1 is SGHTA and CDR2 is FQGNSA. V is pared back by 5 bases and J by 2 bases, with 16 bases lying between the germline termini. The CDR3 runs 17 residues from the cysteine to the phenylalanine. Kept here is only the CDR3 DNA, which spans 51 bases and is read in frame from base 1. Collaborating institutions collected whole blood in K2EDTA tubes following their own protocols. For TCRbeta analysis, collaborators shipped samples as frozen whole blood, isolated PBMCs, or DNA extracted from either of those sample types. The source of the sample is a study of blood T cell repertoires in COVID-19 (dated by TCRdb to about 2020). Study-wide context: Collaborator samples came from the United States, Italy and Spain and covered acute and convalescent phases of COVID-19. The material from the prospective study consisted of cDNA or gDNA derived from T cells, B-cell-depleted T cells, or PBMCs. The dataset comprised deeply sampled blood TCRbeta repertoires from subjects exposed to, actively infected with, or recovered from COVID-19. A freely available public database, intended as a resource for researchers studying the immune response to SARS-CoV-2, is where the repertoires were released. The samples were drawn from the first 160 participants of the ongoing ImmuneRACE study and from some 1,300 subjects provided by 6 global collaborators. A de-identified subject ID, COVID-19 status, age in years and sex were almost always included in the sample metadata. HLA class I and class II types, where available, came from metadata supplied by the sample provider rather than from assay-based typing.

The immunoSEQ Assay, a bias-controlled multiplex PCR, was used to amplify TCRbeta CDR3 regions from genomic DNA. The paper's data handling went like this. Nucleated cell counts per sample were estimated from amplification of reference gene primers within the assay. To quantify the absolute abundance of each unique TCRbeta CDR3 rearrangement, sequence reads were collapsed and filtered. For each sample, productive Simpson clonality was calculated as the square root of Simpson's diversity index across productive rearrangements. TCRdb's version of the immuneACCESS table is confined to in-frame rearrangements and falls short of the full clone set. An unresolved V gene accounts for under half of the shortfall where checked; the remainder is of unknown origin. That table is the source of V, J and clone size, and D and trimming were worked out from the DNA. This sample holds about 170,000 clones; about nine tenths were observed only once. The ten largest make up around 3.5% of the sample.

On the study overall, not on this receptor specifically: How much clinical and demographic metadata was included differed by source and by participant, and the metadata was provided uncurated.

Material for sequencing was peripheral blood. The sequence was collected from a man aged 70-80 years with acute or convalescent COVID-19. The chain is made from TRBV7-2 and TRBJ1-6; the D gene cannot be resolved reliably. The CDR3 has the sequence CASSDGVPIPYNSPLHF. In nucleotides, the sequence is TGTGCCAGCAGCGACGGGGTCCCGATCCCCTATAATTCACCCCTCCACTTT.